These 11 T cell receptor beta chains originate from one sample sequenced in a study of CD8+ T cells in alopecia areata. RNA, once extracted, was reverse transcribed into cDNA for use as the sequencing template. TCRdb's table, derived via immunoSEQ multiplex PCR, lists solely in-frame clones and lacks some. The sample was found to contain 290,000 or so clones, and every one recurs. Cells that came from pooled cutaneous lymph nodes were sorted using CD4, CD8alpha, NKG2D, NKG2ACE and other markers. Sequencing was carried out using CD4+ T cells sorted from a lymph node. The source of these receptors is a C3H/HeJ mouse with alopecia areata. Mouse MHC haplotype: H2-k.

This clone was found a few times. Each gene name is a mouse one. The read ends 4 residues early relative to the CDR3; the germline J gene fills the gap. V gene TRBV5 combines with J gene TRBJ2-1; 7 bases are shared with TRBD2. Unmatched junction bases numbered 3, after V lost 1 base and J lost 0 bases. CDR3 length equals 16 residues. Germline V lookup: CDR1 LGHNA, CDR2 YNLKQL (reference sequence). The CDR3 DNA, read in part, is TGTGCCAGCAGCCAAGCTGGGGGTTATAACTATGCT. Translation: CASSQAGGYNYA. The full CDR3 sequence reads CASSQAGGYNYAEQFF.

As concerns this clone: Gene and germline names: mouse. Read coverage stops 4 residues before the CDR3 terminus; the germline J gene supplies the remainder. The genes are TRBV5 and TRBJ2-7, with 7 bases identical to TRBD2. Germline V gene sequence: CDR1 LGHNA, CDR2 YNLKQL (reference sequence). This CDR3 spans 14 amino acids. The sequenced CDR3 bases are TGTGCCAGCAGCCAACTGGGGGATAATTAT. Protein product: CASSQLGDNY. The CDR3, in full, reads CASSQLGDNYEQYF.

With regard to this clone: The germline and genes are mouse ones. The read falls 4 residues short of the CDR3 end, and the missing part is taken from the germline J gene. The genes are TRBV16 and TRBJ2-5; D possibly corresponds to TRBD1 (6 bases). The CDR3 runs to 16 residues. Germline CDR1 and CDR2: SGHSA and FRNQAP. Trimming removed 0 bases at V and 3 bases at J, with 13 bases between. Here the CDR3 reads CASSLDIGDTQDTQYF. Incomplete CDR3 DNA: TGTGCAAGCAGCTTAGATATAGGGGACACACAAGAC.

A note on this clone: These gene names are mouse names. CDR3 bases read: TGTGCCTGGAGCACAGGGGGTCCAAACACCGGG. Protein: CAWSTGGPNTG. The CDR3, in full, reads CAWSTGGPNTGQLYF. The V and J genes are TRBV31 and TRBJ2-2, with 8 bases that match TRBD1. The read falls 4 residues short of the CDR3 end, and the missing part is taken from the germline J gene. The germline CDR1 and CDR2 sequences are GKSSPN and SITVG. There are 15 residues in the CDR3. After removal of 3 bases from V and 0 bases from J, the junction contained 3 bases not matched to a gene. Supplemented by reference TRBV31 and TRBJ2-2, the full variable domain reads AQTIHQWPVAEIKAVGSPLSLGCTIKGKSSPNLYWYWQATGGTLQQLFYSITVGQVESVVQLNLSASRPKDDQFILSTEKLLLSHSGFYLCAWSTGGPNTGQLYFGEGSKLTVL.

On this clone: Gene names follow the mouse nomenclature. The read ends 4 residues early relative to the CDR3; the germline J gene fills the gap. The chain joins TRBV13-3 to TRBJ2-3; TRBD2 agrees at 10 bases. J was trimmed by 0 bases and V by 3 bases; bases with no gene match: 4. This CDR3 is built from 16 residues. Germline V gene lookup returns CDR1 NNHDY and CDR2 SYVADS. CDR3 loop: CASSGGLGHSAETLYF. Partial CDR3 DNA: TGTGCCAGCAGTGGGGGACTGGGGCATAGTGCAGAA.

This clone was observed a few times. Mouse gene names and germline throughout. Other DNA sequences in this specimen translate into the identical CDR3. Partial CDR3 DNA: TGTGCCAGCAGCCAAAACAGTTATAATTCGCCC. Protein sequence: CASSQNSYNSP. The CDR3 in full is CASSQNSYNSPLYF. This sequence joins TRBV5 and TRBJ1-6; D gene ambiguous. The CDR3 end is not reached by the read, which stops 3 residues before it; the germline J gene fills it in. TRBJ1-6 is classed as an ORF, of uncertain function. The CDR3 length is 14 residues. Germline V gene lookup returns CDR1 LGHNA and CDR2 YNLKQL (reference sequence). Between the trimmed V and J ends, which lost 2 bases and 4 bases, there was a span of 6 bases.

This clone was observed a handful of times. Germline and genes here are mouse. With the read ending 4 residues before the CDR3 end, the germline J gene is used to fill in that end. This sample includes further DNA sequences coding for the same CDR3. The chain links TRBV1 to TRBJ2-1; TRBD2 matches at 12 bases. V was pared by 0 bases and J by 4 bases, with 1 base of the junction left unmatched. CDR1 and CDR2 from the germline V gene are NSQYPW and LRSPGD (reference sequence). The CDR3 loop spans 16 amino acids. Here the CDR3 reads CTCSAETGGAYAEQFF. CDR3 bases read: TGCACCTGCAGTGCAGAGACTGGGGGGGCGTATGCT.

Worth noting for this clone: Mouse names are used for the genes. The CDR3 is cut off 4 residues early in the read; its end comes from the germline J gene. V usage is TRBV2 and J usage is TRBJ1-2; the D gene is possibly TRBD1 (6 bases). CDR1 and CDR2 (germline): LGHNA, YSYQKL. With 3 bases removed from V and 3 bases from J, the gap between germline ends came to 14 bases. The CDR3 is 15 amino acids. CDR3 amino acids: CASSHNREGDSDYTF. The part of the CDR3 DNA that was read is TGTGCCAGCAGCCATAACAGGGAGGGGGACTCC. The complete variable domain, with remaining parts taken from reference TRBV2 and TRBJ1-2, reads DPKIIQKPKYLVAVTGSEKILICEQYLGHNAMYWYRQSAKKPLEFMFSYSYQKLMDNQTASSRFQPQSSKKNHLDLQITALKPDDSATYFCASSHNREGDSDYTFGSGTRLLVI.

This clone occurred a few times. All gene names here are mouse names. Coverage ceases 4 residues before the CDR3 finishes, and the germline J gene fills in the end. J is TRBJ1-2 and V is TRBV13-2, with D possibly being TRBD1 (5 bases). The CDR3 sequence is 13 residues long. From germline, CDR1 is NNHNN and CDR2 SYGAGS (reference sequence). Between the trimmed V and J ends, which lost 3 bases and 2 bases, there was a span of 8 bases. Incomplete CDR3 DNA: TGTGCCAGCGGTGCCTCAGGGAACTCC. Its translation: CASGASGNS. In full, the CDR3 is CASGASGNSDYTF.

This clone has more than one count but fewer than ten. The genes are named according to mouse. Partial CDR3 DNA: TGTGCCAGCTCTCCCTACGGGACAGGGGCTGCAAACTCC. Protein product: CASSPYGTGAANS. The complete CDR3 sequence is CASSPYGTGAANSDYTF. The V gene is TRBV12-1, the J gene TRBJ1-2; 10 bases match TRBD1. The read terminates 4 residues ahead of where the CDR3 ends, so the germline J gene completes it. Germline V gives CDR1 SGHSN, CDR2 HYEKVE. CDR3 size: 17 residues. The J segment lost 0 bases and the V segment lost 2 bases, leaving 8 bases of the junction unmatched.

The table lists this clone with a few counts. Gene names and germline match the mouse. The CDR3 is cut off 4 residues early in the read; its end comes from the germline J gene. Within the sample, other DNA sequences also encode this same CDR3. The rearrangement links TRBV5 to TRBJ2-1; 10 positions agree with TRBD1. Germline assignment: CDR1 LGHNA and CDR2 YNLKQL (reference sequence). This CDR3 contains 14 residues. The sequenced part of the CDR3 DNA is TGTGCCAGCAGCCAAGAGGGACAGGGGGCT. This encodes CASSQEGQGA. The CDR3 as a whole reads CASSQEGQGAEQFF.